The T cell receptor (beta chain) under discussion was sequenced for a study of shared clonotypes between healthy human individuals. Broader study findings: Sequencing depth was expected to affect clonotype sharing among donors. Investigators collected only blood, and repertoires in tissues likely differ.

Concerning this clone itself: Its cognate antigen is unknown.

Sequencing was at deep level. Assay used: immunoSEQ multiplex PCR; TCRdb lists only in-frame clones, some missing. The data hold around 2.5 million clones, with approximately 93% observed a single time. The sample consisted of naive CD4+ T cells from PBMCs. Documented subset: CD45RA+ positively selected. The source is a man aged 18 to 35 in good health. Some clones in this sample may be carry-over from other donors' samples.

The CDR3 is CASSSPGQGHSRYGYTF. As DNA, the CDR3 is TGTGCCAGCAGCTCACCGGGACAGGGCCATTCACGCTATGGCTACACCTTC. This sequence joins TRBV7-9 and TRBJ1-2; TRBD1 agrees at 9 bases. The germline CDR1 and CDR2 sequences are SEHNR and FQNEAQ (reference sequence). The CDR3 runs to 17 residues. The V gene end was trimmed by 4 bases and the J gene end by 4 bases; junction bases not matched to a gene: 13.